The 21 T cell receptor beta chains below all came from one sample that was sequenced in a study of identical twins. TCRdb re-derived calls from the 5' RACE reads in MiXCR, one entry per CDR3 protein. The sample holds about 1.7 million distinct CDR3 sequences, around a third seen once. Material: cord blood. Receptors originate from a newborn girl in good health.

The rearrangement uses TRBV18 and TRBJ1-1; 7 bases fit TRBD1. In germline, CDR1 is KGHSH, CDR2 LQKENI. Trimming cost V 6 bases and J 4 bases; bases outside gene matches: 14. This CDR3 spans 16 amino acids. CDR3 DNA sequence: TGTGCCAGCTCCCAATTACGACAGGGTTCCTTCACTGAAGCTTTCTTT. It is translated as CASSQLRQGSFTEAFF.

This sequence joins TRBV4-2 and TRBJ2-1, with 14 bases lining up with TRBD2. This CDR3 is 16 amino acids long. J gave up 8 bases and V 3 bases, and 6 bases lay outside the gene matches. CDR1 is LGHNA and CDR2 is YNFKEQ in the germline V gene. The CDR3 region has the DNA TGTGCCAGCAGCCAGGTGACTAGCGGGGGGGCAGATGAGCAGTTCTTC. Translating gives CASSQVTSGGADEQFF.

The chain recombines TRBV3-1 with TRBJ2-2; D uncertain. The CDR3 has 14 residues. Germline assignment: CDR1 LGHDT and CDR2 YNNKEL (reference sequence). The V and J ends lost 6 bases and 3 bases respectively, with 11 bases between them. The CDR3 DNA is TGTGCCAGCAGTTTCGTGGGCTACACCGGGGAGCTGTTTTTT. Amino acid sequence: CASSFVGYTGELFF.

This chain connects TRBV5-8 to TRBJ1-1; no firm D call. CDR3 length: 12 amino acids. The V gene's germline CDR1 is SGHTS and CDR2 YDEGEE. V was cut by 5 bases and J by 10 bases, with 15 bases left in between. CDR3 DNA: TGTGCCAGCAGTCTGACTCCCGGGCGAGCTTTCTTT. Protein: CASSLTPGRAFF.

In its sample, this clonotype was seen many times. V and J are TRBV5-1 and TRBJ2-1; the D is unclear. V lost 0 bases, J lost 0 bases, and 10 bases lay in between. The germline V gene has CDR1 SGHRS and CDR2 YFSETQ. This CDR3 has 16 residues. The CDR3, as DNA: TGCGCCAGCAGCTTGGGCGGCATGAGCTCCTACAATGAGCAGTTCTTC. Translated: CASSLGGMSSYNEQFF.

At least ten counts were recorded for this clonotype. This chain joins TRBV20-1 and TRBJ2-5; a possible D gene is TRBD2 (5 bases). Trimming left V 3 bases short and J 5 bases short, with 10 bases between. CDR1 and CDR2 (germline): DFQATT, SNEGSKA (reference sequence). This CDR3 has 12 amino acids. Here the CDR3 reads CSARAGSETQYF. As DNA, the CDR3 is TGCAGTGCTAGGGCGGGCTCGGAGACCCAGTACTTC.

The rearrangement links TRBV11-2 to TRBJ1-2; TRBD1 matches at 9 bases. The germline V gene encodes CDR1 SGHAT and CDR2 FQNNGV. This CDR3 spans 15 amino acids. Trimming removed 5 bases from V and 3 bases from J; junction bases left unmatched: 7. CDR3: CASSPDRGRYYGYTF. CDR3 sequence (DNA): TGTGCCAGCAGCCCCGACAGGGGGAGATACTATGGCTACACCTTC.

This clonotype turned up a few times. The V call is TRBV4-2, the J call TRBJ2-7; TRBD1 agrees at 8 bases. The DNA end lines up better with TRBJ2-1; the J call may be wrong. CDR3 length: 14 residues. Germline assignment: CDR1 LGHNA and CDR2 YNFKEQ. CDR3 sequence: CASHYHRGAYEQFF. The CDR3 DNA follows: TGTGCCAGCCATTATCACAGGGGGGCCTACGAGCAGTTCTTC.

This clonotype has more than one count but fewer than ten. The chain has TRBV13 and TRBJ2-1; TRBD2 agrees at 7 bases. Germline loops: CDR1 PRHDT, CDR2 FYEKMQ (reference sequence). The junction had 8 bases not matched to a gene; V was cut back by 3 bases and J by 0 bases. The length of the CDR3 is 17 residues. CDR3 protein: CASSFLLASSSYNEQFF. CDR3 DNA sequence: TGTGCCAGCAGCTTCTTACTAGCGAGCAGCTCCTACAATGAGCAGTTCTTC.

This chain connects TRBV6-6 to TRBJ1-6; D perhaps matches TRBD1 (5 bases). The CDR3 runs to 15 residues. V was trimmed by 2 bases and J by 5 bases, leaving 10 bases between them. Germline V gene lookup returns CDR1 MNHNY and CDR2 SVGAGI (reference sequence). Here the CDR3 reads CASSYAVTDNSPLHF. The CDR3 DNA sequence: TGTGCCAGCAGTTACGCCGTGACAGATAATTCACCCCTCCACTTT.

This clonotype was detected a few times. The chain couples TRBV12-3 or TRBV12-4 to TRBJ1-4; D is unclear. CDR3 length: 15 amino acids. V was clipped by 6 bases and J by 8 bases, with 19 bases between them. As DNA, the CDR3 is TGTGCCAGCAGCCCTAGACGGGGTTCCATCGAAAAACTGTTTTTT. This sequence encodes CASSPRRGSIEKLFF.

The chain carries TRBV4-1 and TRBJ2-3; TRBD2 matches at 12 bases. This CDR3 region has 16 residues. V trimming: 4 bases; J trimming: 5 bases; junction bases outside the gene matches: 7. Germline lookup yields CDR1 MGHRA and CDR2 YSYEKL. This CDR3 reads CASSPIGGLAGDTQYF. The CDR3 nucleotides are TGCGCCAGCAGCCCCATCGGGGGACTAGCGGGAGATACGCAGTATTTT.

The chain links TRBV9 to TRBJ1-3, with TRBD1 identical over 9 bases. The CDR3 is made up of 17 amino acids. Germline assignment: CDR1 SGDLS and CDR2 YYNGEE. Trimming took 2 bases from V and 3 from J; bases not matched to a gene: 9. CDR3: CASSVAATGQGGNTIYF. The CDR3 DNA reads TGTGCCAGCAGCGTCGCCGCAACGGGACAGGGTGGAAACACCATATATTTT. Supplemented by reference TRBV9 and TRBJ1-3, the full variable domain reads DSGVTQTPKHLITATGQRVTLRCSPRSGDLSVYWYQQSLDQGLQFLIQYYNGEERAKGNILERFSAQQFPDLHSELNLSSLELGDSALYFCASSVAATGQGGNTIYFGEGSWLTVV.

Here the CDR3 reads CATTRQFFTDTQYF. CDR3 DNA sequence: TGCGCCACCACCCGACAGTTTTTCACAGATACGCAGTATTTT. The V gene is TRBV5-1, the J gene TRBJ2-3, with D perhaps matching TRBD1 (5 bases). This CDR3 contains 14 residues. V shed 9 bases and J shed 2 bases, with 16 bases lying between them. Germline V CDR1 and CDR2: SGHRS, YFSETQ.

The rearrangement joins TRBV7-3 to TRBJ2-5; TRBD2 matches 7 bases. The end of the DNA aligns better with TRBJ2-7, so the J call may be wrong. Germline V gene data show CDR1 as SGHTA and CDR2 as FQGTGA. The CDR3 runs to 15 residues. The CDR3 spells CASSLRGRGDYEQYF. The CDR3 DNA is TGTGCCAGCAGCTTAAGGGGGAGGGGTGACTACGAGCAGTACTTC.

Regarding this clonotype: A much more abundant neighbour one base away suggests this may be a read error. The chain has TRBV12-3 or TRBV12-4 and TRBJ2-3; D tentatively fits TRBD1 or TRBD2 (5 bases each). The CDR3 consists of 15 residues. The V end lost 11 bases, the J end lost 4 bases, and 22 bases lay between the germline ends. CDR3 bases: TGTGCCGCTACAACCGGGACCACCCAAGCAGATACGCAGTATTTT. Protein: CAATTGTTQADTQYF.

This chain links TRBV24-1 with TRBJ2-3; 11 bases are shared with TRBD2. CDR1 is KGHDR, CDR2 SFDVKD, per germline. The CDR3 runs 16 residues. V shed 0 bases and J 4 bases; nucleotides not matched to a gene: 2. CDR3 sequence reads: CATSDLLAGGPDTQYF. The CDR3 bases are TGTGCCACCAGTGATTTGTTAGCGGGAGGGCCAGATACGCAGTATTTT.

This clonotype was counted a few times. The chain is built from TRBV24-1 and TRBJ1-2; a possible D gene is TRBD1 (5 bases). Looked up from germline, CDR1 is KGHDR and CDR2 is SFDVKD. Between the trimmed V and J ends, which lost 1 base and 1 base, there was a span of 6 bases. The CDR3 contains 14 residues. The CDR3 sequence: CATSDFGHNYGYTF. The CDR3 region has the DNA TGTGCCACCAGTGATTTCGGACATAACTATGGCTACACCTTC.

Concerning this clonotype itself: Sequence at one end of the junction differs from germline and may be a read error. The V and J genes are TRBV6-6 and TRBJ2-1; D may match TRBD1 or TRBD2 (5 bases each). Germline CDR1 MNHNY, CDR2 SVGAGI (reference sequence). The CDR3 extends over 16 amino acids. CDR3 residues: CASGYPGTIRTDERFF. The CDR3 DNA follows: TGTGCCAGCGGGTATCCCGGGACGATTCGAACCGATGAGCGGTTCTTC.

This clonotype appeared a few times. The CDR3 DNA sequence: TGCAGTGCTAGAGATCTGACAGGGTTAAATTCACCCCTCCACTTT. Translation: CSARDLTGLNSPLHF. The chain is built from TRBV20-1 and TRBJ1-6, with 7 bases matching TRBD1. The J segment lost 7 bases and the V segment lost 0 bases, leaving 6 bases of the junction unmatched. This CDR3 spans 15 amino acids. Germline V gives CDR1 DFQATT, CDR2 SNEGSKA (reference sequence).

This chain uses TRBV25-1 with TRBJ2-4, with 8 bases identical to TRBD2. The CDR3 totals 17 residues. J was trimmed by 13 bases and V by 2 bases; bases with no gene match: 19. Germline assignment: CDR1 MGHDK and CDR2 SYGVNS. Here the CDR3 reads CASSEKRGAGDGDEQYF. The CDR3 nucleotides are TGTGCCAGCAGTGAAAAAAGAGGAGCGGGAGATGGAGATGAGCAGTACTTC.